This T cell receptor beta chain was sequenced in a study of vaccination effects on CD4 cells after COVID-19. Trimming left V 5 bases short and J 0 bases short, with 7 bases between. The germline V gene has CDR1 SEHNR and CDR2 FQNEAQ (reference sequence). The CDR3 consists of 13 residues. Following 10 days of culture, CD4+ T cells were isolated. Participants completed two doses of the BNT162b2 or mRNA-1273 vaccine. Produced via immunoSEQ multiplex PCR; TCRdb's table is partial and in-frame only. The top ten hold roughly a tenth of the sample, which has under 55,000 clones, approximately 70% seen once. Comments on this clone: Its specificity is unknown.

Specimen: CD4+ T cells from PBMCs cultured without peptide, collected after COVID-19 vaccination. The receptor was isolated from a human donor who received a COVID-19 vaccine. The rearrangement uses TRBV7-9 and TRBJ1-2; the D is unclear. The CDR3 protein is CASSVGSNYGYTF. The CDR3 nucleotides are TGTGCCAGCAGCGTAGGGTCTAACTATGGCTACACCTTC. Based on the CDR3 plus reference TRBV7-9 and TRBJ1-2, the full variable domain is DTGVSQNPRHKITKRGQNVTFRCDPISEHNRLYWYRQTLGQGPEFLTYFQNEAQLEKSRLLSDRFSAERPKGSFSTLEIQRTEQGDSAMYLCASSVGSNYGYTFGSGTRLTVV.